The 8 T cell receptor beta chains in this list originate from one sample, sequenced in a study of cytomegalovirus exposure and HLA in healthy donors. PCR amplification relied on 60 Vbeta primers (plus 13 Jbeta primers). Clones were read by immunoSEQ multiplex PCR, and TCRdb kept only the in-frame ones, dropping some. Among some 170,000 clones listed, about 80% were seen once. The sequencing sample was made of PBMCs. The receptors originated from a woman aged 50 to 65 in good health and CMV-seronegative.

V usage is TRBV28 and J usage is TRBJ1-4, with no clear D. In germline, CDR1 is MDHEN, CDR2 SYDVKM. Trimming shortened V by 4 bases and J by 8 bases, and 14 bases separated the two germline ends. The CDR3 has 14 residues. The CDR3 region is CASSSYKSKEKLFF. The CDR3 nucleotides read TGTGCCAGCAGTTCCTATAAGAGTAAGGAAAAACTGTTTTTT.

The chain uses TRBV21-1 and TRBJ1-5; the table names TRBD1, a call not compared with the DNA. TRBV21-1 is a known pseudogene. This CDR3 contains 18 residues. The CDR3 loop reads CASSSGTGEVYSNQPQHF. The CDR3 DNA reads TGTGCCAGCAGCAGCGGGACAGGGGAGGTTTATAGCAATCAGCCCCAGCATTTT.

CDR3 DNA sequence: TGTGCCAGCAGCGGGTCTAGCGGGTCCTACAATGAGCAGTTCTTC. Translating it yields CASSGSSGSYNEQFF. The V gene is TRBV9, the J gene TRBJ2-1, with 8 positions matching TRBD2. The CDR3 runs to 15 residues. V dropped 3 bases and J dropped 1; count of bases not matched to a gene: 3. From germline, CDR1 is SGDLS and CDR2 YYNGEE.

The chain is built from TRBV7-2 and TRBJ1-1; possibly TRBD1 for D (6 bases). Germline CDR1 SGHTA, CDR2 FQGNSA. The ends were cut back, 5 bases at V and 7 bases at J, with 32 bases in the middle. The CDR3 length is 19 residues. As DNA, the CDR3 is TGTGCCAGCAGCCCTAGGCGAGTATCAACAGGGAGGGCCGGTGATGAAGCTTTCTTT. It encodes CASSPRRVSTGRAGDEAFF.

For this clone: Distinct nucleotide sequences in the sample also encode this CDR3. V usage is TRBV28 and J usage is TRBJ1-2, with D perhaps matching TRBD1 (5 bases). The V and J ends lost 3 bases and 4 bases respectively, with 9 bases between them. CDR1 is MDHEN, CDR2 SYDVKM, per germline. This CDR3 spans 13 amino acids. CDR3 sequence: CASSFGGGYGYTF. CDR3 nucleotides: TGTGCCAGCAGTTTCGGCGGGGGCTATGGCTACACCTTC.

The chain recombines TRBV11-3 with TRBJ2-1; unclear D gene. Germline lookup yields CDR1 SGHNT and CDR2 YENEEA. The CDR3 length is 17 residues. The germline V and J ends were trimmed by 3 bases and 0 bases, with 15 bases remaining between them. CDR3: CASSFSVPLSSYNEQFF. The DNA of the CDR3 is TGTGCCAGCAGCTTCAGCGTCCCATTAAGCTCCTACAATGAGCAGTTCTTC.

The chain has TRBV7-8 and TRBJ1-1, with D unresolved. Germline-derived CDR1 and CDR2 are SGHVS and FQNEAQ. This CDR3 comprises 14 residues. The germline V and J ends were trimmed by 4 bases and 0 bases, with 9 bases remaining between them. CDR3 DNA: TGTGCCAGCAGCTCCGGAGAGCTGAACACTGAAGCTTTCTTT. Its protein product is CASSSGELNTEAFF.

The CDR3 loop is CASSLEGAQPQHF. The DNA of the CDR3 is TGTGCCAGCAGCCTTGAGGGGGCTCAGCCCCAGCATTTT. The rearrangement joins TRBV7-9 to TRBJ1-5; 7 bases fit TRBD1. With 5 bases clipped from V and 6 bases from J, the junction kept 4 bases outside the gene matches. CDR3 size: 13 residues. Looked up from germline, CDR1 is SEHNR and CDR2 is FQNEAQ (reference sequence). Drawing the rest from reference TRBV7-9 and TRBJ1-5, the complete variable domain is DTGVSQNPRHKITKRGQNVTFRCDPISEHNRLYWYRQTLGQGPEFLTYFQNEAQLEKSRLLSDRFSAERPKGSFSTLEIQRTEQGDSAMYLCASSLEGAQPQHFGDGTRLSIL.